The 13 T cell receptor beta chains given below trace back to one sample, sequenced in a study of regulatory dendritic cells for organ transplantation. Measured with immunoSEQ multiplex PCR; TCRdb has only the in-frame clones, and not every one. The sample holds fewer than 40,000 clones, about 89% seen once. Sequenced: naive CD8+ T cells from blood. The subset denotes: CD45RA+ naive T cells. Receptors originate from a human donor in good health.

The genes are TRBV4-3 and TRBJ2-3; TRBD1 matches at 9 bases. V lost 0 bases to trimming and J lost 4 bases; unmatched junction nucleotides: 2. From germline, CDR1 is LGHNA and CDR2 YSLEER. CDR3 size: 15 residues. CDR3 loop: CASSQEQGAADTQYF. For the CDR3, the DNA is TGCGCCAGCAGCCAAGAACAGGGGGCTGCAGATACGCAGTATTTT.

J is TRBJ2-7 and V is TRBV27, with TRBD1 matching 7 bases. The trim removed 0 bases at V and 4 bases at J, leaving 0 bases unmatched. Germline V gives CDR1 MNHEY, CDR2 SMNVEV (reference sequence). This CDR3 spans 13 amino acids. The CDR3 nucleotides are TGTGCCAGCAGTTTATCGACAGGGTACGAGCAGTACTTC. Its translation: CASSLSTGYEQYF.

V is TRBV25-1 and J is TRBJ2-7; no definite D call. The V end was cut by 8 bases, the J end by 0 bases, with 11 bases between. The CDR3 contains 13 residues. From germline, CDR1 is MGHDK and CDR2 SYGVNS. CDR3 DNA sequence: TGTGCCAGCGCAGGTCCCCGCTCCTACGAGCAGTACTTC. Its translation: CASAGPRSYEQYF.

This rearrangement joins TRBV27 to TRBJ2-1; 8 bases agree with TRBD1. CDR3 length: 15 amino acids. The V gene's germline CDR1 is MNHEY and CDR2 SMNVEV (reference sequence). Trimming at V came to 6 bases and at J to 4 bases, leaving 8 bases not matched to a gene. CDR3 nucleotides: TGTGCCAGCAGCCTCAGGGGGCGCAGATACAATGAGCAGTTCTTC. Translated, it gives CASSLRGRRYNEQFF.

The chain combines TRBV6-5 with TRBJ2-7, with 12 nucleotides matching TRBD2. The V segment lost 2 bases and the J segment 6 bases; nucleotides outside the gene matches: 8. The CDR3 consists of 16 residues. From germline, CDR1 is MNHEY and CDR2 SVGAGI. The CDR3 coding sequence is TGTGCCAGCAGTTACGGGCTAGCGGGGGGGCTGGGCGAGCAGTACTTC. This codes for CASSYGLAGGLGEQYF.

The rearrangement joins TRBV7-8 to TRBJ1-1; possibly TRBD1 for D (5 bases). The germline CDR1 and CDR2 sequences are SGHVS and FQNEAQ. The CDR3 totals 15 residues. The germline V and J ends were trimmed by 1 base and 4 bases, with 13 bases remaining between them. The chain's CDR3 is CASSLGSGRGTEAFF. The CDR3 DNA follows: TGTGCCAGCAGCTTAGGCTCAGGGAGGGGCACTGAAGCTTTCTTT.

The table lists this clone with a few counts. The J gene is TRBJ1-5, the V gene TRBV7-8, with D possibly being TRBD1 (6 bases). With 4 bases removed from V and 2 bases from J, the gap between germline ends came to 15 bases. Germline CDR1 and CDR2: SGHVS and FQNEAQ. This CDR3 comprises 16 residues. The CDR3 DNA reads TGTGCCAGCAGCTCAGGGGAGGGGTTTGGCAATCAGCCCCAGCATTTT. Translation: CASSSGEGFGNQPQHF.

The rearrangement uses TRBV28 and TRBJ2-1, with 9 bases lining up with TRBD2. J lost 2 bases, V lost 1 base, and 3 bases had no gene match. CDR1 and CDR2 from the germline V gene are MDHEN and SYDVKM. This CDR3 contains 16 residues. The CDR3 coding sequence is TGTGCCAGCAGTTTATCCGCGGGAGGGCCCTACAATGAGCAGTTCTTC. Translated, it gives CASSLSAGGPYNEQFF. Full variable domain (outside the CDR3, taken from reference TRBV28 and TRBJ2-1): DVKVTQSSRYLVKRTGEKVFLECVQDMDHENMFWYRQDPGLGLRLIYFSYDVKMKEKGDIPEGYSVSREKKERFSLILESASTNQTSMYLCASSLSAGGPYNEQFFGPGTRLTVL.

J is TRBJ1-3 and V is TRBV4-2, with D unclear. This CDR3 is 16 amino acids long. Germline V lookup: CDR1 LGHNA, CDR2 YNFKEQ. Deletions cut 1 base from V and 0 bases from J, with 10 bases between. The CDR3, as DNA: TGTGCCAGCAGCCAAGTCGACGGAGACTCTGGAAACACCATATATTTT. Protein: CASSQVDGDSGNTIYF.

This clone was counted a single time. The rearrangement links TRBV19 to TRBJ1-5; TRBD1 matches 9 bases. The germline V gene has CDR1 LNHDA and CDR2 SQIVND (reference sequence). The CDR3 is made up of 14 amino acids. With 10 bases clipped from V and 5 bases from J, the junction kept 9 bases outside the gene matches. DNA of the CDR3: TGTGCCAACCTGACAGGGGGAGCGGATCAGCCCCAGCATTTT. As protein: CANLTGGADQPQHF.

The gene calls are TRBV5-4 and TRBJ2-5, with D possibly TRBD2 on 6 matching bases. V lost 4 bases and J lost 5, with 15 bases in between. CDR1 is SGHNT and CDR2 is YYREEE in the germline V gene (reference sequence). This CDR3 comprises 14 residues. CDR3 bases: TGTGCCAGCAGCCGAGCGGGCGAGGTTGAGACCCAGTACTTC. It specifies CASSRAGEVETQYF.

This chain connects TRBV19 to TRBJ1-1; a weak D match, TRBD1 (5 bases). V was cut by 4 bases and J by 5 bases, with 17 bases left in between. Germline V gene sequence: CDR1 LNHDA, CDR2 SQIVND (reference sequence). There are 15 residues in the CDR3. The DNA of the CDR3 is TGTGCCAGTAGTACCCTCGGAGGGGAGGGGACTGAAGCTTTCTTT. Protein product: CASSTLGGEGTEAFF.

The rearrangement uses TRBV29-1 and TRBJ1-2; 10 bases fit TRBD1. There are 13 residues in the CDR3. In germline, CDR1 is SQVTM, CDR2 ANQGSEA. The V gene end was trimmed by 6 bases and the J gene end by 2 bases; junction bases not matched to a gene: 3. Written as DNA, the CDR3 is TGCAGCGTGCTGACAGGGGGCAACTATGGCTACACCTTC. It encodes CSVLTGGNYGYTF.